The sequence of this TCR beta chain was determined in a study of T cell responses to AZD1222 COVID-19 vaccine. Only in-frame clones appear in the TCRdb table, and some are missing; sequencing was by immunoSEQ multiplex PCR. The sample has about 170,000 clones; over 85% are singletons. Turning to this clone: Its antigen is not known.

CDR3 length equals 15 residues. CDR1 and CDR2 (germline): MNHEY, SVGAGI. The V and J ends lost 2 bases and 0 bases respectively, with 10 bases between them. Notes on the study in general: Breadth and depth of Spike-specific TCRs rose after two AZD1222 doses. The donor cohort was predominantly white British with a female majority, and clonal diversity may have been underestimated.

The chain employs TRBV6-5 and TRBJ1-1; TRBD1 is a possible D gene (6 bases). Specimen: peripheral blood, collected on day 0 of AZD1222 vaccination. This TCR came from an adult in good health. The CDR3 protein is CASSYGQRMNTEAFF. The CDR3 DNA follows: TGTGCCAGCAGTTACGGACAGAGAATGAACACTGAAGCTTTCTTT.